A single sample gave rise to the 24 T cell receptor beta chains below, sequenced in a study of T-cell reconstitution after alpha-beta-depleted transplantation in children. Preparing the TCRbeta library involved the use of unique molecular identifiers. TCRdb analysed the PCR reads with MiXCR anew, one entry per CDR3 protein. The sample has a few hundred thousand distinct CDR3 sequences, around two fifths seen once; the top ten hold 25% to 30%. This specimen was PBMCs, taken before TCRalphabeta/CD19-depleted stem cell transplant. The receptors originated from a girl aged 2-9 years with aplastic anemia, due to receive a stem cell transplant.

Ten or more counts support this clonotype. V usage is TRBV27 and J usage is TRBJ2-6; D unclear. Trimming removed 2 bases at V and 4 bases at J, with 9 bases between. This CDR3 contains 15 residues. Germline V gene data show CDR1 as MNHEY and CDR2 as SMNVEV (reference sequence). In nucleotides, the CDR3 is TGTGCCAGCAGTTTAAATGCCCCCGGGGCCAACGTCCTGACTTTC. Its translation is CASSLNAPGANVLTF.

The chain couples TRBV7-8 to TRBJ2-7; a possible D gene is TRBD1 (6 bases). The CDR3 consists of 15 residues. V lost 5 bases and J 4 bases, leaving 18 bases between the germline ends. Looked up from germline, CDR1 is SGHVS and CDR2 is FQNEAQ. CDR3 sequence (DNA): TGTGCCAGCAGCCCAAGGACAGTAGCTAGGTACGAGCAGTACTTC. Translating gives CASSPRTVARYEQYF.

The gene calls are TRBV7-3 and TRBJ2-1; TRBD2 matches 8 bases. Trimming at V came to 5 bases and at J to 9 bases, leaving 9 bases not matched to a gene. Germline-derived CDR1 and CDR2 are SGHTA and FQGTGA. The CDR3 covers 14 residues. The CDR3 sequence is CASSTREGPGEQFF. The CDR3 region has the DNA TGTGCCAGCAGCACCCGGGAGGGCCCCGGTGAGCAGTTCTTC.

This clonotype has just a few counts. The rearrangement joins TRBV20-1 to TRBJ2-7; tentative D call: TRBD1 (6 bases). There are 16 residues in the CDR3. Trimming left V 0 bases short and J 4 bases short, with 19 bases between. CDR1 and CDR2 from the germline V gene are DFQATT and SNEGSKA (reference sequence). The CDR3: CSARDILGALQYEQYF. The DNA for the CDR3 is TGCAGTGCTAGAGATATCTTGGGGGCCCTTCAGTACGAGCAGTACTTC.

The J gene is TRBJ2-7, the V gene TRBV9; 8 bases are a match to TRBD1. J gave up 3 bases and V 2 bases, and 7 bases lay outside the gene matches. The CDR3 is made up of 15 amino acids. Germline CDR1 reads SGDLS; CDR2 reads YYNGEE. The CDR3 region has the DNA TGTGCCAGCAGCGTCGGACAGGGACCCTTCTACGAGCAGTACTTC. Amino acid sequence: CASSVGQGPFYEQYF.

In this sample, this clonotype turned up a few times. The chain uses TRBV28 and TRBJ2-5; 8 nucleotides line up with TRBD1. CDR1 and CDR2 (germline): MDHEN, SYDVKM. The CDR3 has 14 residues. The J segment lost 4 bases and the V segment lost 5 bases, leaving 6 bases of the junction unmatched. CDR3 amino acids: CASSDRGGRETQYF. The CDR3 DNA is TGTGCCAGCAGTGACAGGGGTGGAAGAGAGACCCAGTACTTC.

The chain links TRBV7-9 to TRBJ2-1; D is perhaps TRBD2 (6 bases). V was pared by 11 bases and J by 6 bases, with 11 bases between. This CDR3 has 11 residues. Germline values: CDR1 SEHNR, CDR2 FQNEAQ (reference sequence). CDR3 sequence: CAGERVNEQFF. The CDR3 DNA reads TGTGCCGGCGAGCGGGTCAATGAGCAGTTCTTC.

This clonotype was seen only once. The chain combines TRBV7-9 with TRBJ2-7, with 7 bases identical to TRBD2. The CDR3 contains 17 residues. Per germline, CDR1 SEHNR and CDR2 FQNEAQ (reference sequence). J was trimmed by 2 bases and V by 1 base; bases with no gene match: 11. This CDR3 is CASSLGEAGVRPYEQYF. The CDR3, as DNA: TGTGCCAGCAGCTTAGGGGAGGCGGGGGTAAGGCCCTACGAGCAGTACTTC. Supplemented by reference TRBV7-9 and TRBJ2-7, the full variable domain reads DTGVSQNPRHKITKRGQNVTFRCDPISEHNRLYWYRQTLGQGPEFLTYFQNEAQLEKSRLLSDRFSAERPKGSFSTLEIQRTEQGDSAMYLCASSLGEAGVRPYEQYFGPGTRLTVT.

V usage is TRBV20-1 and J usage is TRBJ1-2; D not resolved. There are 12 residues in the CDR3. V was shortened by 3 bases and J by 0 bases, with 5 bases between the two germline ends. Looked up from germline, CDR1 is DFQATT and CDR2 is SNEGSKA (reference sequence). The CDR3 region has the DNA TGCAGTGCTAGGGACTCTAACTATGGCTACACCTTC. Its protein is CSARDSNYGYTF.

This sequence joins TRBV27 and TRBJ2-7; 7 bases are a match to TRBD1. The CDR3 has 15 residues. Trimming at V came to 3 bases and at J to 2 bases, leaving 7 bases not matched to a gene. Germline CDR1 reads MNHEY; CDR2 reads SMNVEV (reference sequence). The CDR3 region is CASSLTGPAPYEQYF. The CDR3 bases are TGTGCCAGCAGTTTGACAGGGCCTGCCCCCTACGAGCAGTACTTC.

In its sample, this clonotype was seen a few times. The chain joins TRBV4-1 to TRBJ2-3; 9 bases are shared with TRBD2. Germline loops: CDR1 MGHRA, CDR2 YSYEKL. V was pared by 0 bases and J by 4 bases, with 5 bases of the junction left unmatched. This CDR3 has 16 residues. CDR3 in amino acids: CASSQERGLASDTQYF. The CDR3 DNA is TGCGCCAGCAGCCAAGAAAGGGGACTAGCTTCAGATACGCAGTATTTT.

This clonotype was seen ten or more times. CDR3 loop: CASSLAPANYEQYF. CDR3 coding DNA: TGCGCCAGCAGCTTGGCCCCGGCCAACTACGAGCAGTACTTC. The gene calls are TRBV5-1 and TRBJ2-7; D is unresolved. V lost 0 bases, J lost 3 bases, and 10 bases lay in between. This CDR3 has 14 residues. CDR1 is SGHRS, CDR2 YFSETQ, per germline.

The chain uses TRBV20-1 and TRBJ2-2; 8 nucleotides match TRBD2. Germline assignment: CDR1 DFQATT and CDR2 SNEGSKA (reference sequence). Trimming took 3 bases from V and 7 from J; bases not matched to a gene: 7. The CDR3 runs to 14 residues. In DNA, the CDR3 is TGCAGTGCTAGCCCGGGGGGGTCCGGCGGGGAGCTGTTTTTT. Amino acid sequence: CSASPGGSGGELFF.

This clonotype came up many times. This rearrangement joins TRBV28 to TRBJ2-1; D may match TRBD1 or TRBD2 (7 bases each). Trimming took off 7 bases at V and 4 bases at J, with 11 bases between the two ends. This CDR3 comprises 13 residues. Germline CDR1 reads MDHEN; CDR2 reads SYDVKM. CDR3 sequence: CASTGGGYNEQFF. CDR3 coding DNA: TGTGCCAGCACAGGGGGGGGGTACAATGAGCAGTTCTTC.

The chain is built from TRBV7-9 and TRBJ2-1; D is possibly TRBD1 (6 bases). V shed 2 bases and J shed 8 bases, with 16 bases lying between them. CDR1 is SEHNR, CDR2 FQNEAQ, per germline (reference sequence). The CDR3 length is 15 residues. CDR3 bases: TGTGCCAGCAGCTTACAGACAGCACAGGGCTATGAGCAGTTCTTC. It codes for CASSLQTAQGYEQFF.

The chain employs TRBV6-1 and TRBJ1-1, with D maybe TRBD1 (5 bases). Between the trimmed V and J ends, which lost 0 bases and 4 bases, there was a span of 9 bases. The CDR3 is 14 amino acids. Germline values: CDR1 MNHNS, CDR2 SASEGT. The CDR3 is CASSEAGDVTEAFF. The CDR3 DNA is TGTGCCAGCAGTGAAGCGGGGGATGTCACTGAAGCTTTCTTT.

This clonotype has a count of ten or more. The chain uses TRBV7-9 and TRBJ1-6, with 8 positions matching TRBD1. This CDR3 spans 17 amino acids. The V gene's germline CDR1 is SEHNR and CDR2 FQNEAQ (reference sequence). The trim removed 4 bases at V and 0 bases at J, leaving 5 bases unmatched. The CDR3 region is CASSSTGASSYNSPLHF. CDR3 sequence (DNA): TGTGCCAGCAGCTCGACAGGGGCTAGCTCCTATAATTCACCCCTCCACTTT.

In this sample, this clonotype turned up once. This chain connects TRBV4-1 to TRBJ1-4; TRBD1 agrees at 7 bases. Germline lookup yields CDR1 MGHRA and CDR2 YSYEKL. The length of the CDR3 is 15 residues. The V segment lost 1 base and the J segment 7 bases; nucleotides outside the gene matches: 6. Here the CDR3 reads CASSQVRQGSEKLFF. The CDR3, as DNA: TGCGCCAGCAGCCAAGTCAGACAGGGAAGTGAAAAACTGTTTTTT.

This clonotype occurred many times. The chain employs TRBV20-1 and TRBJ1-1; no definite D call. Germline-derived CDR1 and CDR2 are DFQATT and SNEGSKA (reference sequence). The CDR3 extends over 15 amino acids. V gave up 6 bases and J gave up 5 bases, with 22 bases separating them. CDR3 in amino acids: CSAPRSRRVGTEAFF. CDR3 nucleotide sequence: TGCAGTGCCCCCCGGAGCAGACGAGTCGGAACTGAAGCTTTCTTT.

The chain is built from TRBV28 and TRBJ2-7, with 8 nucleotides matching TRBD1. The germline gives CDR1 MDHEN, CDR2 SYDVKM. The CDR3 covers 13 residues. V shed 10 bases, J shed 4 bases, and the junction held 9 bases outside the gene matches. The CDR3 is CATRYRGFYEQYF. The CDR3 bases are TGTGCCACCCGGTACAGGGGGTTTTACGAGCAGTACTTC.

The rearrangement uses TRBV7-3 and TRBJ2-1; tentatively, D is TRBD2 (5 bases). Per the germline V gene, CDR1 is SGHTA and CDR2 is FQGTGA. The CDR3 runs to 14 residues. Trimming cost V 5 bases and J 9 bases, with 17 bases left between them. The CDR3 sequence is CASSPAGSATEQFF. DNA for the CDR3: TGTGCCAGCAGCCCCGCGGGCTCAGCCACTGAGCAGTTCTTC.

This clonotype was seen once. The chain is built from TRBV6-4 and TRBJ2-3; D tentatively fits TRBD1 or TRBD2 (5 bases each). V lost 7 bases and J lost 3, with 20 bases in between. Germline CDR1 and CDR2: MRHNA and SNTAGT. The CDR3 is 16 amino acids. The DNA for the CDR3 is TGTGCCAGCACAACCGGGACCCCGAGAAAAACAGATACGCAGTATTTT. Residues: CASTTGTPRKTDTQYF.

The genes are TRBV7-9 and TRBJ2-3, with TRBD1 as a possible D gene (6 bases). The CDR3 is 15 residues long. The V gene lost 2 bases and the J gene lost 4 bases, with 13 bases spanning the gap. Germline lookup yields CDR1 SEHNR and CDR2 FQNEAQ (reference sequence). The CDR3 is CASSLPGTLSDTQYF. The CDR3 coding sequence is TGTGCCAGCAGCTTACCCGGGACACTGTCAGATACGCAGTATTTT. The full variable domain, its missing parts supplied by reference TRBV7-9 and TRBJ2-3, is DTGVSQNPRHKITKRGQNVTFRCDPISEHNRLYWYRQTLGQGPEFLTYFQNEAQLEKSRLLSDRFSAERPKGSFSTLEIQRTEQGDSAMYLCASSLPGTLSDTQYFGPGTRLTVL.

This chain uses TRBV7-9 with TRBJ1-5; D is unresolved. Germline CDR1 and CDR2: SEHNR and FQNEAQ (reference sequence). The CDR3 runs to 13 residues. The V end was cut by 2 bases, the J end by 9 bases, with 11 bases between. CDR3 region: CASSLNSRGPQHF. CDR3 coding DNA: TGTGCCAGCAGCTTAAACAGCCGAGGGCCCCAGCATTTT.